This TCR beta chain emerged from a study of blood T cells in healthy people across ages. Study-level background: T cells yielded about one barcoded beta molecule per two cells through template switching.

Next came a second PCR, run for about 7 to 12 cycles, which used a sample-barcoded 5' primer along with a J-beta primer mix. Each cDNA was tagged by a template-switch adaptor containing 12 random nucleotides. Via MiXCR, TCRdb re-called the 5' RACE reads, giving one row per CDR3 protein. The profile shows approximately 770,000 distinct CDR3 sequences, 58% of them singletons. Germline-derived CDR1 and CDR2 are SGHTA and FQGNSA. The CDR3 totals 15 residues. J lost 1 base, V lost 5 bases, and 2 bases had no gene match. Ranging in age from about 6 to 90, the donors were healthy Caucasian individuals from Russia. Total RNA amounts of at least 5 micrograms were extracted per sample.

V is TRBV7-2 and J is TRBJ2-6; TRBD2 matches at 7 bases. This TCR came from a man in his thirties or forties in good health. The specimen sequenced was blood. In DNA, the CDR3 is TGTGCCAGCAGCGAAGCGGGGTCTGGGGCCAACGTCCTGACTTTC. The encoded protein is CASSEAGSGANVLTF. The whole variable domain, remainder taken from reference TRBV7-2 and TRBJ2-6, is GAGVSQSPSNKVTEKGKDVELRCDPISGHTALYWYRQSLGQGLEFLIYFQGNSAPDKSGLPSDRFSAERTGGSVSTLTIQRTQQEDSAVYLCASSEAGSGANVLTFGAGSRLTVL.